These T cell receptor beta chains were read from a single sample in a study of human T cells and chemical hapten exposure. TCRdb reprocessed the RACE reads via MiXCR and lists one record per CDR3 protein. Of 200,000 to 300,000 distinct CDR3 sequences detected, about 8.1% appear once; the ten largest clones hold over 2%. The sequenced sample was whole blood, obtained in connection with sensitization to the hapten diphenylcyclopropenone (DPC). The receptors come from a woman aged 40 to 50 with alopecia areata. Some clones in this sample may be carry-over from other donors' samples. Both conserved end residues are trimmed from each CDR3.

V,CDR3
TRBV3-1,ASSQARTSGTRAYEQY
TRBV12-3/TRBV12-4,ASSSDPNDAEQY
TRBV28,ASSRPSSVNEQF
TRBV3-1,ASSQVSGNYGYT
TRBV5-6,ASSFEQETQY
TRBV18,ASSPPPGAGEQY
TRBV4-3,ASSQGGYSGANVLT
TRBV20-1,SARLAEYNEQF
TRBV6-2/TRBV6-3,ASSYWKNIQY
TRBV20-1,SARSLGAYNEQF
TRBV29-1,SGGRLMNTEAF
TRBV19,ASRTTGRETQY
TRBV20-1,SARNPTSGWLNTGELF
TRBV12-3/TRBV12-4,ASSTGRPSQPQH
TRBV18,ASSPPMPLQETQY
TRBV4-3,ASSQGLAGGPDTQY
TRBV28,ASSSGQGSQPQH
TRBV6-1,ASSPNWEGYGYT
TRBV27,ASGSGEAF
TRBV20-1,SAWPGMYSNQPQH
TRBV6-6,ASSQQVPENQPQH
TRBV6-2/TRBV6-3,ASSSPGTEAYEQY
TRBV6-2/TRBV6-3,ASSYRRALNTEAF
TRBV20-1,SASRQPMNTEAF
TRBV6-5,ASSTGTGPGTEAF
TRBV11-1,ASSSEPGQGYGYT
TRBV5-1,ASSFSWGSTDTQY
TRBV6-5,ASRRGASGNTIY
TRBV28,ASWENMNTEAF
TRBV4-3,ASSQDLWRAPGGYT
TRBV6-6,ASSYETGYGQTQY
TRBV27,VSRIRGAKTQY
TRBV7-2,ASSLGSVGATDTQY
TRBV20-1,SASRTGGRENQPQH
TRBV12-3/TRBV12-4,ASSSSLAGVAVGEQF
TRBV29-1,SVPRSDNTQY
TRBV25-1,ASSESETQY
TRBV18,ASSPFGGGTPYEQY
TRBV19,ASSASGRGSNEQF
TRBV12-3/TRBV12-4,ASSFGASHPSGEQF